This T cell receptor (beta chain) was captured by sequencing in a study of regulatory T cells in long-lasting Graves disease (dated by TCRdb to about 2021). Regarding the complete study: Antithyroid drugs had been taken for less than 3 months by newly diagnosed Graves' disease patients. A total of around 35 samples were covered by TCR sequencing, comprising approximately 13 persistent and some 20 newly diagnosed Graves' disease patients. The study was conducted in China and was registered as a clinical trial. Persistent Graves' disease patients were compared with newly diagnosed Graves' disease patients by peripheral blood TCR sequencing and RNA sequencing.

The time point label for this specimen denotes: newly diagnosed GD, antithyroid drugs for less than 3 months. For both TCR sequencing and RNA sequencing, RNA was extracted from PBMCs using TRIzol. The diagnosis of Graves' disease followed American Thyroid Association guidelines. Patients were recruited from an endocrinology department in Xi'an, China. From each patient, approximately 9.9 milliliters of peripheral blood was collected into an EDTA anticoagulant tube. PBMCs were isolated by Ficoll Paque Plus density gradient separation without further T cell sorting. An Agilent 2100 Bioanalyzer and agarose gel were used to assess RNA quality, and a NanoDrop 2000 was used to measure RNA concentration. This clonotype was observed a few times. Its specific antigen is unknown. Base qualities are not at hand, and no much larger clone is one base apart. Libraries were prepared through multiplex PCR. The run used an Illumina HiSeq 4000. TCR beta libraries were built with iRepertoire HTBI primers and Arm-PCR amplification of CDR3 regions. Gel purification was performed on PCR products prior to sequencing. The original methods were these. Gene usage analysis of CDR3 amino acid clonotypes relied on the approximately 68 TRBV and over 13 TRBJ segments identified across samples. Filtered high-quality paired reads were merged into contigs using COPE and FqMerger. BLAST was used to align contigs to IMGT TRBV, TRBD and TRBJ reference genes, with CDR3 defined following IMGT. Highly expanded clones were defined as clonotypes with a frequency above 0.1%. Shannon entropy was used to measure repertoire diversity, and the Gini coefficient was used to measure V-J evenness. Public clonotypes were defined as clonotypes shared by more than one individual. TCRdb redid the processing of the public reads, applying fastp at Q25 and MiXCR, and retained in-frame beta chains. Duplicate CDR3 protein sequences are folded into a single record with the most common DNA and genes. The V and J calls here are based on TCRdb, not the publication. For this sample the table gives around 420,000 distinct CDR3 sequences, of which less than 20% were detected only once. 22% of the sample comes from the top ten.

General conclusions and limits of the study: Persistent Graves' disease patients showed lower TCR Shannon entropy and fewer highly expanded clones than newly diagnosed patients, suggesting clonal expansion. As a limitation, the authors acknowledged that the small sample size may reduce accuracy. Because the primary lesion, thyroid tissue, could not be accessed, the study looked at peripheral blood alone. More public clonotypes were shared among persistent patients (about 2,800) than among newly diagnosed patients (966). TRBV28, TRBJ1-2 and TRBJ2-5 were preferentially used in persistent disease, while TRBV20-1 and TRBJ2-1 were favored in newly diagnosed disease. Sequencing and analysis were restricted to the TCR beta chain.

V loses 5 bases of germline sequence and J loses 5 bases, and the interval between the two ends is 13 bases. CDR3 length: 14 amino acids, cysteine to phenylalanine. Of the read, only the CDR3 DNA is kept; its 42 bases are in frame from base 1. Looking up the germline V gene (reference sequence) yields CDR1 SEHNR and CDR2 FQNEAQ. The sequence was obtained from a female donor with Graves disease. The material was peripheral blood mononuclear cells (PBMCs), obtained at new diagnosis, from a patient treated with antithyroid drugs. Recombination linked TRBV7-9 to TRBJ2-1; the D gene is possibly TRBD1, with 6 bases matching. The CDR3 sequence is CASSQDRNHNEQFF. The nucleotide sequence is TGTGCCAGCAGCCAAGACAGGAACCACAATGAGCAGTTCTTC.